This T cell receptor beta chain was retrieved from a study of human T cells and chemical hapten exposure. Across the study: Largely, small differences in pooled library volume made per-sample TCR yields vary.

TCRdb ran MiXCR on the RACE reads and lists one entry per CDR3 protein. The table lists around 120,000 distinct CDR3 sequences, roughly an eighth of them singletons. Stated time point: patch test 1, 2 weeks after DPC sensitization. Documented treatment: therapeutic diphenylcyclopropenone sensitization with weekly scalp DPC. Unseparated into fractions, whole blood served as the source from which total RNA was extracted. This CDR3 contains 14 residues. Germline-derived CDR1 and CDR2 are DFQATT and SNEGSKA (reference sequence). The V and J ends lost 5 bases and 0 bases respectively, with 11 bases between them. Whole-study results and caveats: PT1 expanded TCR counts correlated positively with patch test score.

Details on this clonotype: Its specificity is unknown.

The source was whole blood, collected in connection with sensitization to the hapten diphenylcyclopropenone (DPC). The sequence came from a man aged 18 to 30 with alopecia areata. Some clones in this sample may be carry-over from other donors' samples. The chain employs TRBV20-1 and TRBJ1-3; tentatively, D is TRBD1 (5 bases). The CDR3 reads CSAGDGSSGNTIYF. CDR3 bases: TGCAGTGCTGGGGACGGTAGCTCTGGAAACACCATATATTTT.